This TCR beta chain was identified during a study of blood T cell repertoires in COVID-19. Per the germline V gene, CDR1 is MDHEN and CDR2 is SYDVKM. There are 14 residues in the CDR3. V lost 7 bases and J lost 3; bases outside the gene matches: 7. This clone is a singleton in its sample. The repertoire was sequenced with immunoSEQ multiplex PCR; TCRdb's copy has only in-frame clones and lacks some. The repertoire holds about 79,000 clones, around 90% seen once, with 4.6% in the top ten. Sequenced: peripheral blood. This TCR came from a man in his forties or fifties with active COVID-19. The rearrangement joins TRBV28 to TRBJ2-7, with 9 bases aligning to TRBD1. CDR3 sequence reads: CASMPDRGNYEQYF. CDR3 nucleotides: TGTGCCAGCATGCCGGACAGGGGAAACTACGAGCAGTACTTC.